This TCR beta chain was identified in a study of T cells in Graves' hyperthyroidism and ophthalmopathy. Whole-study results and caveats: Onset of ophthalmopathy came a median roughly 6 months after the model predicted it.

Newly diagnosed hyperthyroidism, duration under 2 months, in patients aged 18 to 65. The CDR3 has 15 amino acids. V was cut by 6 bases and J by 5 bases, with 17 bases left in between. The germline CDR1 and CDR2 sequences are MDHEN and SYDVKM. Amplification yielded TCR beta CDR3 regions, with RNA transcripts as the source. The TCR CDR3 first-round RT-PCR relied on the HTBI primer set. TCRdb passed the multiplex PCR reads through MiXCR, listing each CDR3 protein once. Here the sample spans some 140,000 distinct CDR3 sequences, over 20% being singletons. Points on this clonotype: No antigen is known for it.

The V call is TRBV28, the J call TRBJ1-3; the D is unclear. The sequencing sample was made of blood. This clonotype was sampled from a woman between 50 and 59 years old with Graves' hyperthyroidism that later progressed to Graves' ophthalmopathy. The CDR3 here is CASSSEGVLRNTIYF. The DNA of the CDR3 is TGTGCCAGCAGCTCTGAGGGAGTCCTGCGAAACACCATATATTTT.